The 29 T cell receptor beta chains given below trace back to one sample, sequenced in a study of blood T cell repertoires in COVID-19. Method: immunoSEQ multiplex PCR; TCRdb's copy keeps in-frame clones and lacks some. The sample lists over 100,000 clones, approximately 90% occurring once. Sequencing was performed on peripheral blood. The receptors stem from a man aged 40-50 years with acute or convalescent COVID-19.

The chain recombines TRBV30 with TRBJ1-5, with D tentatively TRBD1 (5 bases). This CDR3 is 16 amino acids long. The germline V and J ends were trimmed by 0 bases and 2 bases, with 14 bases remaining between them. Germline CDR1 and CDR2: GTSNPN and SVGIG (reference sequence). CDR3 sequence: CAWSVPGQGGNQPQHF. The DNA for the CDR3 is TGTGCCTGGAGTGTACCCGGGCAGGGTGGCAATCAGCCCCAGCATTTT.

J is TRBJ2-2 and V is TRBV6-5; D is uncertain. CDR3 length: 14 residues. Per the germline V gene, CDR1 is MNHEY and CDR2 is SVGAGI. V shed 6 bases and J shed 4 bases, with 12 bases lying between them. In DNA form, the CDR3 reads TGTGCCAGCAGCCGGAGCAGTTTCACCGGGGAGCTGTTTTTT. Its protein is CASSRSSFTGELFF.

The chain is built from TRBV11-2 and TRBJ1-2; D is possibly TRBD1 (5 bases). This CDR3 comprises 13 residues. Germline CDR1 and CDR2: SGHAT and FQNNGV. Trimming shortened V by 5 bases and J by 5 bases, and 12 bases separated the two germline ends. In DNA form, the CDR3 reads TGTGCCAGCAGCCCAGAACGGGGGTATGGCTACACCTTC. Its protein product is CASSPERGYGYTF.

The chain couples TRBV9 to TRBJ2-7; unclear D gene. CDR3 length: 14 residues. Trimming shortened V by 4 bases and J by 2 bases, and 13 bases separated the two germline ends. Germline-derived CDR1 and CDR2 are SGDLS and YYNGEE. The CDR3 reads CASSPSPQAYEQYF. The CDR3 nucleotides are TGTGCCAGCAGCCCCTCCCCCCAGGCCTACGAGCAGTACTTC.

The CDR3 region is CATSRDGAGLREQYF. In DNA form, the CDR3 reads TGTGCCACCAGCAGAGATGGGGCGGGATTACGTGAGCAGTACTTC. The J gene is TRBJ2-7, the V gene TRBV15, with D possibly being TRBD2 (6 bases). This CDR3 contains 15 residues. Germline-derived CDR1 and CDR2 are LNHNV and YYDKDF (reference sequence). Trimming took 0 bases from V and 7 from J, leaving 16 bases between them. Variable domain in full (rest from reference TRBV15 and TRBJ2-7): DAMVIQNPRYQVTQFGKPVTLSCSQTLNHNVMYWYQQKSSQAPKLLFHYYDKDFNNEADTPDNFQSRRPNTSFCFLDIRSPGLGDTAMYLCATSRDGAGLREQYFGPGTRLTVT.

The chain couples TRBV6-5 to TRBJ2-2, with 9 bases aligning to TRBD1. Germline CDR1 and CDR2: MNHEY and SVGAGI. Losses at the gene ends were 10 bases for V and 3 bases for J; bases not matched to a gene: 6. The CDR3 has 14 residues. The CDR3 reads CATPDRGDTGELFF. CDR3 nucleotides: TGTGCCACCCCGGACAGGGGAGACACCGGGGAGCTGTTTTTT.

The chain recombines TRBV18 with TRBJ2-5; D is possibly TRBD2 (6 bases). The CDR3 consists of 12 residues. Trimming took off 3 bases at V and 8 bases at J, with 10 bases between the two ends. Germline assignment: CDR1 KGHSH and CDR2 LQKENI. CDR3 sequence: CASSPAGQTQYF. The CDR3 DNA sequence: TGTGCCAGCTCACCTGCGGGGCAAACCCAGTACTTC.

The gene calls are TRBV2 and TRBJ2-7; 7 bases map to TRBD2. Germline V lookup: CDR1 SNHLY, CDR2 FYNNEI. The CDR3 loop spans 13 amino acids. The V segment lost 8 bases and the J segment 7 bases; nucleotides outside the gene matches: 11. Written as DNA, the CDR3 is TGTGCCAGCCGGGGCGGGAGCTTGGAAGAGCAGTACTTC. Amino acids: CASRGGSLEEQYF.

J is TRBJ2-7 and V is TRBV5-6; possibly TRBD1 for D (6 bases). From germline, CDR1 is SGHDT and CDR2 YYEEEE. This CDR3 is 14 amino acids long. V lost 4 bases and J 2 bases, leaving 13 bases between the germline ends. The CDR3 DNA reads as TGTGCCAGCAGCACCCGGGACATGACCTACGAGCAGTACTTC. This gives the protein CASSTRDMTYEQYF.

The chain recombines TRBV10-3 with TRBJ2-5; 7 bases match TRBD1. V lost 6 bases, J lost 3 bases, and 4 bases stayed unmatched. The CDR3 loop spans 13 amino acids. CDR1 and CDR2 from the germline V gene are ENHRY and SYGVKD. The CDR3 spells CAISTGVEETQYF. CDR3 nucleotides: TGTGCCATCAGCACAGGGGTAGAAGAGACCCAGTACTTC.

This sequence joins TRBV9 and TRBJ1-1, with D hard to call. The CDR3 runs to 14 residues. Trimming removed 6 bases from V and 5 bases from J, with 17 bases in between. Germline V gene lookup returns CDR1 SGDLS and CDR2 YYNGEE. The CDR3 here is CASTQLEGRTEAFF. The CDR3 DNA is TGTGCCAGCACTCAACTTGAGGGTAGAACTGAAGCTTTCTTT.

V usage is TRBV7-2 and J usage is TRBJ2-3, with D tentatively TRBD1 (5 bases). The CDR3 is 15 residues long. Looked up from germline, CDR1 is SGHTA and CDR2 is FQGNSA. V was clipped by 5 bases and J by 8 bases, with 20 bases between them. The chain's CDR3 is CASSVQDAGVSTQYF. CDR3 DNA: TGTGCCAGCAGCGTACAGGATGCCGGTGTAAGTACGCAGTATTTT.

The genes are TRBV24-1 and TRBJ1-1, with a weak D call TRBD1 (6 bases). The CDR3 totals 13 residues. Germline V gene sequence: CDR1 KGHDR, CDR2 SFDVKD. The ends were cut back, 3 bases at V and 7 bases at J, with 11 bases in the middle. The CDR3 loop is CATSDDRFGEAFF. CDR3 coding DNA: TGTGCCACCAGTGATGACAGGTTCGGTGAAGCTTTCTTT.

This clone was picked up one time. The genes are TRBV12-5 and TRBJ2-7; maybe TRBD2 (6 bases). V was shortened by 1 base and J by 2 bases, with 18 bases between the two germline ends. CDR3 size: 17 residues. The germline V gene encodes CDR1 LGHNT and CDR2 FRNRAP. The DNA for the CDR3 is TGTGCTAGTGGTTTGGCACCCAAAGGCGGGGAGGCCTACGAGCAGTACTTC. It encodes CASGLAPKGGEAYEQYF.

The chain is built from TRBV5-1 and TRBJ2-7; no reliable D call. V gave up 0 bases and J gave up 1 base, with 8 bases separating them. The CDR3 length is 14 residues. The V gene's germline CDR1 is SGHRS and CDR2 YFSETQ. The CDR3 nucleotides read TGCGCCAGCAGCTTGGACAGAAGATCCTACGAGCAGTACTTC. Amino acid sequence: CASSLDRRSYEQYF.

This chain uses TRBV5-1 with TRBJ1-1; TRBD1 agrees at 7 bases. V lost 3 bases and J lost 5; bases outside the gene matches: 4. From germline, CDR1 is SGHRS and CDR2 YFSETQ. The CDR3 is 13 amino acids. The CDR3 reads CASSSGGRTEAFF. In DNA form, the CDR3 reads TGCGCCAGCAGCTCAGGGGGGCGGACTGAAGCTTTCTTT. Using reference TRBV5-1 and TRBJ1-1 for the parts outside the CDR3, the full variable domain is KAGVTQTPRYLIKTRGQQVTLSCSPISGHRSVSWYQQTPGQGLQFLFEYFSETQRNKGNFPGRFSGRQFSNSRSEMNVSTLELGDSALYLCASSSGGRTEAFFGQGTRLTVV.

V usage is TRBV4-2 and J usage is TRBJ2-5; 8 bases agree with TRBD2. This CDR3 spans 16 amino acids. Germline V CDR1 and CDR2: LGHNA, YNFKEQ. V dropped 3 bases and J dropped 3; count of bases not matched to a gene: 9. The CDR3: CASSHLLAGREETQYF. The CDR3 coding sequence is TGTGCCAGCAGCCATTTATTAGCGGGGCGGGAAGAGACCCAGTACTTC.

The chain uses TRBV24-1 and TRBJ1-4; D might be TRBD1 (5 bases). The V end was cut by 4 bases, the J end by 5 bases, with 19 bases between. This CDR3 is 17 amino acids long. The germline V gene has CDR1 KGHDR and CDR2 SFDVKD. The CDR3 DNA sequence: TGTGCCACCAGTGACGCCCGACGGGAGGGGCGAAATGAAAAACTGTTTTTT. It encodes CATSDARREGRNEKLFF.

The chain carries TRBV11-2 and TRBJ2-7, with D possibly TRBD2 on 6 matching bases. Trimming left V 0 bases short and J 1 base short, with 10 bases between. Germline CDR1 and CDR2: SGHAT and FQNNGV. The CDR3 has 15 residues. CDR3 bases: TGTGCCAGCAGCTTAGAGCGCGGGGCGTCCTACGAGCAGTACTTC. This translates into CASSLERGASYEQYF.

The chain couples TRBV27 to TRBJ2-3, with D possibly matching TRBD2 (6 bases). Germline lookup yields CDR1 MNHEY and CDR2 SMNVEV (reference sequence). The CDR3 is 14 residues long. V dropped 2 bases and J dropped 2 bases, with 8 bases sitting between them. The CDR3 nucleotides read TGTGCCAGCAGTTTAGGAGGGGCCACAGATACGCAGTATTTT. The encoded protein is CASSLGGATDTQYF.

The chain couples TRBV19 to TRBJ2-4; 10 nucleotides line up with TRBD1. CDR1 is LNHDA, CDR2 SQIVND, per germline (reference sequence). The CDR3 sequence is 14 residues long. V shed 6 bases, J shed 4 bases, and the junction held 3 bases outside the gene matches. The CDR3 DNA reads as TGTGCCAGTAGGGGACAGGGGTCAAAAAACATTCAGTACTTC. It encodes CASRGQGSKNIQYF.

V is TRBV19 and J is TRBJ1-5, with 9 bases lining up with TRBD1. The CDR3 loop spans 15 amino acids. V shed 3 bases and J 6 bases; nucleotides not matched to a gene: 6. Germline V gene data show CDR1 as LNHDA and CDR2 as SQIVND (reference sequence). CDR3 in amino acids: CASSIGDRDIQPQHF. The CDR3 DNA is TGTGCCAGTAGTATTGGGGACAGGGATATTCAGCCCCAGCATTTT. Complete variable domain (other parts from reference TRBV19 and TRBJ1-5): DGGITQSPKYLFRKEGQNVTLSCEQNLNHDAMYWYRQDPGQGLRLIYYSQIVNDFQKGDIAEGYSVSREKKESFPLTVTSAQKNPTAFYLCASSIGDRDIQPQHFGDGTRLSIL.

The CDR3: CASSLGGSAEAFF. The CDR3 region has the DNA TGTGCCAGCAGCTTGGGAGGGTCCGCTGAAGCTTTCTTT. The chain links TRBV5-4 to TRBJ1-1, with D uncertain. The CDR3 runs 13 residues. Trimming cost V 0 bases and J 6 bases, with 9 bases left between them. The germline gives CDR1 SGHNT, CDR2 YYREEE (reference sequence).

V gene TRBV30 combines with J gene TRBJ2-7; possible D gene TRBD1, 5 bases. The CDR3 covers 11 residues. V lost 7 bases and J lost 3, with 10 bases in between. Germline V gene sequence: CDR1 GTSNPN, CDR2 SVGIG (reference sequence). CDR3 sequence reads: CAYMTVYEQYF. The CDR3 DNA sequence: TGTGCCTACATGACAGTCTACGAGCAGTACTTC.

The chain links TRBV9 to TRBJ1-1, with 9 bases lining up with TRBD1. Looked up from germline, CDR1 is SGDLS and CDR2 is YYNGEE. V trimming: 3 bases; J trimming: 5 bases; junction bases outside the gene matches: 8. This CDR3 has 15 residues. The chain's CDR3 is CASSAHRDRATEAFF. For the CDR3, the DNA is TGTGCCAGCAGCGCGCACCGGGACAGGGCAACTGAAGCTTTCTTT.

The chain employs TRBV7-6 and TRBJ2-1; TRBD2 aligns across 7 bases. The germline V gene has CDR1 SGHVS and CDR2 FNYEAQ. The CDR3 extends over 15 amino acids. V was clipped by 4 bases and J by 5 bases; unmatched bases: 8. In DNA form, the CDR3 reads TGTGCCAGCAGCTCAAGGACTAGTTCTAACAATGAGCAGTTCTTC. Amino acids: CASSSRTSSNNEQFF.

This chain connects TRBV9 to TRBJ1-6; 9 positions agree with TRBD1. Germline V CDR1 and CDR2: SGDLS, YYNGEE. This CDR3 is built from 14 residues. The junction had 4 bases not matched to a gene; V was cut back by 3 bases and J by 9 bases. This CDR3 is CASSGGDRASPLHF. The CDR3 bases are TGTGCCAGCAGCGGGGGGGACAGGGCTTCACCCCTCCACTTT.

This CDR3 is CASSPPGHPSSYEQYF. The CDR3 DNA is TGCGCCAGCAGCCCACCGGGACACCCGAGCTCCTACGAGCAGTACTTC. V usage is TRBV5-1 and J usage is TRBJ2-7; TRBD1 is a possible D gene (6 bases). CDR1 and CDR2 (germline): SGHRS, YFSETQ. V dropped 4 bases and J dropped 0 bases, with 17 bases sitting between them. This CDR3 comprises 16 residues.

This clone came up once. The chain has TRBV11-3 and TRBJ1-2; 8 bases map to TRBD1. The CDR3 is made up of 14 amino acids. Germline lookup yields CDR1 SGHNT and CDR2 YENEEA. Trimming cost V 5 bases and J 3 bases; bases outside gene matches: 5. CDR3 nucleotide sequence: TGTGCCAGCAGCCCCCTACAGGGGGACTATGGCTACACCTTC. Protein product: CASSPLQGDYGYTF.